A single sample is the source of the 4 T cell receptor beta chains below, sequenced in a study of shared clonotypes between healthy human individuals. TCRdb's table, derived via immunoSEQ multiplex PCR, lists solely in-frame clones and lacks some. This table has some 2,500,000 clones, around 90% appearing once. Sequencing was performed on naive CD4+ T cells from PBMCs. The subset denotes: CD45RA+ positively selected. The source is a man younger than 35 in good health. Some clones in this sample may be carry-over from other donors' samples.

The chain carries TRBV28 and TRBJ1-2; 7 bases are a match to TRBD1. Germline values: CDR1 MDHEN, CDR2 SYDVKM. V trimming: 4 bases; J trimming: 0 bases; junction bases outside the gene matches: 11. The CDR3 runs 17 residues. This CDR3 is CASSSPQGWAPNYGYTF. The DNA of the CDR3 is TGTGCCAGCAGTTCCCCACAGGGGTGGGCACCTAACTATGGCTACACCTTC.

The chain recombines TRBV7-3 with TRBJ2-5, with TRBD1 identical over 8 bases. CDR3 length: 14 amino acids. The germline gives CDR1 SGHTA, CDR2 FQGTGA. Unmatched junction bases numbered 7, after V lost 5 bases and J lost 5 bases. The CDR3 sequence: CASSLQGAGETQYF. The CDR3 bases are TGTGCCAGCAGCCTTCAGGGGGCCGGGGAGACCCAGTACTTC. Complete variable domain (other parts from reference TRBV7-3 and TRBJ2-5): GAGVSQTPSNKVTEKGKYVELRCDPISGHTALYWYRQSLGQGPEFLIYFQGTGAADDSGLPNDRFFAVRPEGSVSTLKIQRTERGDSAVYLCASSLQGAGETQYFGPGTRLLVL.

The V gene is TRBV5-1, the J gene TRBJ2-5; D is tentatively TRBD1 or TRBD2 (5 bases each). Germline V gene sequence: CDR1 SGHRS, CDR2 YFSETQ. Trimming took off 3 bases at V and 2 bases at J, with 17 bases between the two ends. This CDR3 region has 16 residues. The CDR3 DNA reads TGCGCCAGCAGCTCCATGACCGGGACCGAGCAAGAGACCCAGTACTTC. It encodes CASSSMTGTEQETQYF.

The chain is built from TRBV15 and TRBJ2-1, with TRBD2 matching 9 bases. The CDR3 consists of 15 residues. After removal of 5 bases from V and 9 bases from J, the junction contained 11 bases not matched to a gene. Germline V gives CDR1 LNHNV, CDR2 YYDKDF (reference sequence). The DNA for the CDR3 is TGTGCCACCAGCTCGTGGCGGGAGGGCCATAGTGAGCAGTTCTTC. Protein product: CATSSWREGHSEQFF.